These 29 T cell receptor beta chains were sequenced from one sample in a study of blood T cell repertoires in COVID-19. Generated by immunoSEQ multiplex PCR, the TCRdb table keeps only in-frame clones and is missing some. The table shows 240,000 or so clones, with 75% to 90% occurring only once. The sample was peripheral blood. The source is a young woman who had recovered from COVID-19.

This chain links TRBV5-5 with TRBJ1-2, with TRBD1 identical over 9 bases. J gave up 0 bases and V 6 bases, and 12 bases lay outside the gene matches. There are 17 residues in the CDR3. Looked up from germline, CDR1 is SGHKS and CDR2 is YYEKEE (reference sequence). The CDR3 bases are TGTGCCAGCACACCTAGACAGGGGGTTCTCGCTAACTATGGCTACACCTTC. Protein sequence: CASTPRQGVLANYGYTF.

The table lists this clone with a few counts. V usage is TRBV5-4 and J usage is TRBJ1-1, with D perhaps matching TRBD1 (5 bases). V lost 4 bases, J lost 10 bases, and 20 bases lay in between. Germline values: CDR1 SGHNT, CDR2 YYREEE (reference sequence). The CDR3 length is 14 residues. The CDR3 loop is CASSTQGTWVGAFF. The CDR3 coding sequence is TGTGCCAGCAGCACCCAAGGGACTTGGGTAGGAGCTTTCTTT. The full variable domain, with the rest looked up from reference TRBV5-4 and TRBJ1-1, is ETGVTQSPTHLIKTRGQQVTLRCSSQSGHNTVSWYQQALGQGPQFIFQYYREEENGRGNFPPRFSGLQFPNYSSELNVNALELDDSALYLCASSTQGTWVGAFFGQGTRLTVV.

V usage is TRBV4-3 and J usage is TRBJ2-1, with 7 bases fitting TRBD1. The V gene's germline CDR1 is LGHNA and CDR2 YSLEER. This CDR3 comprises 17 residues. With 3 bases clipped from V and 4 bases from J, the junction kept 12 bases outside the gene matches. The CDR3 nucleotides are TGCGCCAGCAGCCAGGAAATTGGGACAGATTTTTACAATGAGCAGTTCTTC. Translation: CASSQEIGTDFYNEQFF.

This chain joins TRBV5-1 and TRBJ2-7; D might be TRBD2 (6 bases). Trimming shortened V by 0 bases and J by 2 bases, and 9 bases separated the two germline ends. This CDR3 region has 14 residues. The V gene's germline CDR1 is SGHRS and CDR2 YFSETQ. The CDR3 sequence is CASSLAAGTYEQYF. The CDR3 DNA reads TGCGCCAGCAGCTTGGCGGCGGGAACCTACGAGCAGTACTTC. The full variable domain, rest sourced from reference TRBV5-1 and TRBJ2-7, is KAGVTQTPRYLIKTRGQQVTLSCSPISGHRSVSWYQQTPGQGLQFLFEYFSETQRNKGNFPGRFSGRQFSNSRSEMNVSTLELGDSALYLCASSLAAGTYEQYFGPGTRLTVT.

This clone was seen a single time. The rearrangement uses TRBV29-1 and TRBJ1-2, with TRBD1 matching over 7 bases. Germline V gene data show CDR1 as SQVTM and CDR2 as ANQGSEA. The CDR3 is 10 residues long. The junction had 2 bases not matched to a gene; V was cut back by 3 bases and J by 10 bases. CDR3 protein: CSVEQGDYTF. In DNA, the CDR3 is TGCAGCGTTGAGCAGGGGGACTACACCTTC.

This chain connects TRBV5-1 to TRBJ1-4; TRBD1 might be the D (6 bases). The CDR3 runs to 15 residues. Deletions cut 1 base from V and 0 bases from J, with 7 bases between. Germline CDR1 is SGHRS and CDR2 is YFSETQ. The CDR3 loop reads CASSLTGPTNEKLFF. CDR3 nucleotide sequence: TGCGCCAGCAGCTTGACAGGGCCAACTAATGAAAAACTGTTTTTT. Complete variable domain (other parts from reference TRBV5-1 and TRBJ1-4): KAGVTQTPRYLIKTRGQQVTLSCSPISGHRSVSWYQQTPGQGLQFLFEYFSETQRNKGNFPGRFSGRQFSNSRSEMNVSTLELGDSALYLCASSLTGPTNEKLFFGSGTQLSVL.

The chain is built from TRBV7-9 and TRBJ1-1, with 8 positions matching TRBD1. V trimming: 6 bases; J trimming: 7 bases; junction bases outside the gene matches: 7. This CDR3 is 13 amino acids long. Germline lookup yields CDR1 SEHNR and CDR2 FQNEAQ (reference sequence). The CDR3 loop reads CASRGTGVNEAFF. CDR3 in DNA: TGTGCCAGCAGGGGGACAGGCGTCAATGAAGCTTTCTTT. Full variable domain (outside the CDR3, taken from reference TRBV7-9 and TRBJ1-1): DTGVSQNPRHKITKRGQNVTFRCDPISEHNRLYWYRQTLGQGPEFLTYFQNEAQLEKSRLLSDRFSAERPKGSFSTLEIQRTEQGDSAMYLCASRGTGVNEAFFGQGTRLTVV.

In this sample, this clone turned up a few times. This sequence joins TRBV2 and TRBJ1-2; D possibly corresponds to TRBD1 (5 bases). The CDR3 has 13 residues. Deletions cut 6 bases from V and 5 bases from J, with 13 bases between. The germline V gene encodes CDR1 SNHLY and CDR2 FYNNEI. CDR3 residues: CASSERGLYGYTF. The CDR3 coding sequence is TGTGCCAGCAGCGAGAGGGGACTTTATGGCTACACCTTC.

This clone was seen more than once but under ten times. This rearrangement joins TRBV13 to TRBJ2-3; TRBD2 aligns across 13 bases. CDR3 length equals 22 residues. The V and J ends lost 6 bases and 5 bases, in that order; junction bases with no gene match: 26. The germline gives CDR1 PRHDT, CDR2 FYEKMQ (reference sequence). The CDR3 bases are TGTGCCAGCAGGCGGGACAGCCTGTGGGGACTAGCGGGACCCAGCTCCGAAGATACGCAGTATTTT. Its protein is CASRRDSLWGLAGPSSEDTQYF.

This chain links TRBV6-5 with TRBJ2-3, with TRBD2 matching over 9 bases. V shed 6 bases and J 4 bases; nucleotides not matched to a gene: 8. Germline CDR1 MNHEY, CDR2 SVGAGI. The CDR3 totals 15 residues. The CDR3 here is CASSGLSGGADTQYF. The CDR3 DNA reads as TGTGCCAGCAGCGGTCTTAGCGGGGGAGCAGATACGCAGTATTTT.

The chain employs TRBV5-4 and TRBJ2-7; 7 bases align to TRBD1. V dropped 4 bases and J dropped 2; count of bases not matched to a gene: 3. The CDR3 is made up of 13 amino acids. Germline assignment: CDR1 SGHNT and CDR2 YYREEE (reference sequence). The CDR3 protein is CASSPGQPYEQYF. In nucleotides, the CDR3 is TGTGCCAGCAGCCCGGGACAGCCCTACGAGCAGTACTTC. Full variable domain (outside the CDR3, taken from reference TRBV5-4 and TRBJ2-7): ETGVTQSPTHLIKTRGQQVTLRCSSQSGHNTVSWYQQALGQGPQFIFQYYREEENGRGNFPPRFSGLQFPNYSSELNVNALELDDSALYLCASSPGQPYEQYFGPGTRLTVT.

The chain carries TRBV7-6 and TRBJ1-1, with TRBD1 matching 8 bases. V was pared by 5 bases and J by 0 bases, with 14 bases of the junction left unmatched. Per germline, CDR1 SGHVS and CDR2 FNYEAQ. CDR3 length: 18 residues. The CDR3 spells CASSKSQGASSMNTEAFF. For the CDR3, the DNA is TGTGCCAGCAGCAAGTCTCAGGGGGCCTCTTCAATGAACACTGAAGCTTTCTTT.

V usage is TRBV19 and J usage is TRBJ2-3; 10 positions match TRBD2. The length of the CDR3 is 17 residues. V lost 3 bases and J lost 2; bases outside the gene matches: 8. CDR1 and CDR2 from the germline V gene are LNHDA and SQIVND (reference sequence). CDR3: CASSMLGLADSTDTQYF. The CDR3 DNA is TGTGCCAGTAGTATGCTCGGACTAGCGGATTCCACAGATACGCAGTATTTT. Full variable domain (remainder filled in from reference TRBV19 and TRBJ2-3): DGGITQSPKYLFRKEGQNVTLSCEQNLNHDAMYWYRQDPGQGLRLIYYSQIVNDFQKGDIAEGYSVSREKKESFPLTVTSAQKNPTAFYLCASSMLGLADSTDTQYFGPGTRLTVL.

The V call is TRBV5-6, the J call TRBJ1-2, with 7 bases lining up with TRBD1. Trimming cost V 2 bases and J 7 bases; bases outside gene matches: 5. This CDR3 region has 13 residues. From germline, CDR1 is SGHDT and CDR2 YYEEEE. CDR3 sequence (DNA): TGTGCCAGCAGCTTAAGAGACAGGGCTGGCTACACCTTC. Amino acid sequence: CASSLRDRAGYTF. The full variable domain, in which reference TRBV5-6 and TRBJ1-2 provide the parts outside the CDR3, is DAGVTQSPTHLIKTRGQQVTLRCSPKSGHDTVSWYQQALGQGPQFIFQYYEEEERQRGNFPDRFSGHQFPNYSSELNVNALLLGDSALYLCASSLRDRAGYTFGSGTRLTVV.

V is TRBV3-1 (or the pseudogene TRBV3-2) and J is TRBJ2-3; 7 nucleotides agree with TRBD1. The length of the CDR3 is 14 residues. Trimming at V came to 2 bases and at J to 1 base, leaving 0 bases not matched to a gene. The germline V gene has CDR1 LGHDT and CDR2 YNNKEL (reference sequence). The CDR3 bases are TGTGCCAGCAGCCAAACAGGGGGCACAGATACGCAGTATTTT. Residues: CASSQTGGTDTQYF.

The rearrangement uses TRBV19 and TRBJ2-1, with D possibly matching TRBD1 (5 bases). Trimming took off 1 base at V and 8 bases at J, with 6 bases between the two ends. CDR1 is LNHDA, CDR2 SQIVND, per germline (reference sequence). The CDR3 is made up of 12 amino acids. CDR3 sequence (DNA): TGTGCCAGTAGTATAGGGGGCCATGAGCAGTTCTTC. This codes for CASSIGGHEQFF.

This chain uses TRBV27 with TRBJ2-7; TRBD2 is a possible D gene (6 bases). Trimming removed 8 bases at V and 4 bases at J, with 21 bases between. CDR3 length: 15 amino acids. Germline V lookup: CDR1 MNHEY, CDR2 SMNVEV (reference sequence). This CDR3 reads CASASTLWDLYEQYF. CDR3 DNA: TGTGCCAGCGCTTCTACTCTGTGGGACTTGTACGAGCAGTACTTC.

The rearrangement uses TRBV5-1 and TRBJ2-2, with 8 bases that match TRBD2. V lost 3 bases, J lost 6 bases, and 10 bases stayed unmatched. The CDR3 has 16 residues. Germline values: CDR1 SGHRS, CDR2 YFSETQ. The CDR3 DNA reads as TGCGCCAGCAGCTGGTACGGACTAGCTAGTTCCGGGGAGCTGTTTTTT. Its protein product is CASSWYGLASSGELFF.

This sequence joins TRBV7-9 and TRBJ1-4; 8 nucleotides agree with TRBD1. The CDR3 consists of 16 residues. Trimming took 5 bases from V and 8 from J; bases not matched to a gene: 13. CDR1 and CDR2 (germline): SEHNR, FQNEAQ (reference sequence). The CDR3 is CASSLRRQGTGEKLFF. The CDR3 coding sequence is TGTGCCAGCAGCCTCCGGAGACAGGGGACAGGAGAAAAACTGTTTTTT. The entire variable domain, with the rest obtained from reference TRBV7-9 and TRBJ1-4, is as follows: DTGVSQNPRHKITKRGQNVTFRCDPISEHNRLYWYRQTLGQGPEFLTYFQNEAQLEKSRLLSDRFSAERPKGSFSTLEIQRTEQGDSAMYLCASSLRRQGTGEKLFFGSGTQLSVL.

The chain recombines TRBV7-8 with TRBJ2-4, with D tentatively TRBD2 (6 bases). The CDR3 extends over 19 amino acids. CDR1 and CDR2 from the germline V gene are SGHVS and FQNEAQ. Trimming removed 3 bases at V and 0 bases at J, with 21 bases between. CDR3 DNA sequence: TGTGCCAGCAGCTTCGGGGTCAGGGCCCGGCGGGGAGCCAAAAACATTCAGTACTTC. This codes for CASSFGVRARRGAKNIQYF.

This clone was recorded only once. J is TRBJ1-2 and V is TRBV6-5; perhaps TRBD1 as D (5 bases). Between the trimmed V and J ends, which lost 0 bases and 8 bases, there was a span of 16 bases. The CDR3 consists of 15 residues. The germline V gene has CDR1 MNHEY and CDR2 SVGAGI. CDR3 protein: CASSYSNGGSGGYTF. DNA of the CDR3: TGTGCCAGCAGTTACTCGAACGGGGGATCGGGAGGCTACACCTTC.

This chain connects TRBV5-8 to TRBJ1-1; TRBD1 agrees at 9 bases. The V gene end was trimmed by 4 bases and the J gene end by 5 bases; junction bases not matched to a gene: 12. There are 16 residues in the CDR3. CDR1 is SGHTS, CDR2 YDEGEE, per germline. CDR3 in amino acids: CASSPLGTGRWTEAFF. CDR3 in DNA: TGTGCCAGCAGCCCGTTGGGGACAGGGAGGTGGACTGAAGCTTTCTTT.

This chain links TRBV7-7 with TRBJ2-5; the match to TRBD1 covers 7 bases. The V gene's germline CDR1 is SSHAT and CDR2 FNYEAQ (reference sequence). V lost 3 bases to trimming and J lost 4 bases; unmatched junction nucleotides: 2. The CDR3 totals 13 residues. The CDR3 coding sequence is TGTGCCAGCAGCTTCCCAGGGGGAGAGACCCAGTACTTC. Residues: CASSFPGGETQYF.

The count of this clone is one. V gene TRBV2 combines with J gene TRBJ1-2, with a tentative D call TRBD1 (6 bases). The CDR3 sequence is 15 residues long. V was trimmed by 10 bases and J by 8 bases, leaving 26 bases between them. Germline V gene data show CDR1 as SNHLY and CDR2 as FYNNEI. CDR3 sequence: CATETGSVRVGGYTF. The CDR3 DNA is TGTGCCACTGAAACAGGGAGTGTCAGGGTAGGAGGCTACACCTTC. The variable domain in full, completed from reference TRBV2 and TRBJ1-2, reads EPEVTQTPSHQVTQMGQEVILRCVPISNHLYFYWYRQILGQKVEFLVSFYNNEISEKSEIFDDQFSVERPDGSNFTLKIRSTKLEDSAMYFCATETGSVRVGGYTFGSGTRLTVV.

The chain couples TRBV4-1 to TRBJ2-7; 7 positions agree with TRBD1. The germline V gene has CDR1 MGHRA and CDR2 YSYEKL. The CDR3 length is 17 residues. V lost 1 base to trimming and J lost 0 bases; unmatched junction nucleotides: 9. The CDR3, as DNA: TGCGCCAGCAGCCAAGTTATTAACCGGGACAGCTCCTACGAGCAGTACTTC. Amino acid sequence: CASSQVINRDSSYEQYF.

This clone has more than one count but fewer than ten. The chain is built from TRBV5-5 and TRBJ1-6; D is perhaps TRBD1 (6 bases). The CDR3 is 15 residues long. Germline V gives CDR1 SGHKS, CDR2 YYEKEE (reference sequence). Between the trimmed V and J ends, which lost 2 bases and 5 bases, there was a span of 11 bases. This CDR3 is CASSFTQGNNSPLHF. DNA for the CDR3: TGTGCCAGCAGCTTTACACAGGGTAATAATTCACCCCTCCACTTT.

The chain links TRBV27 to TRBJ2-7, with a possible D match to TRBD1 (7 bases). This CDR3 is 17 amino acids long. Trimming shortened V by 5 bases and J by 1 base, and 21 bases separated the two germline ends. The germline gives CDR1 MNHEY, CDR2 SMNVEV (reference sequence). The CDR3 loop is CASSPFKGAGGSYEQYF. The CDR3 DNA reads TGTGCCAGCAGTCCGTTTAAGGGGGCAGGGGGGTCCTACGAGCAGTACTTC.

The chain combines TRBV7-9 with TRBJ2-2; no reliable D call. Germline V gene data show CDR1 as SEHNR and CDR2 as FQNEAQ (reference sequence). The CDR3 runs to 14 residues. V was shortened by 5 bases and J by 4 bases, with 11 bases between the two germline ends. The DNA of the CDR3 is TGTGCCAGCAGCCTATCTACAGTCACCGGGGAGCTGTTTTTT. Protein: CASSLSTVTGELFF.

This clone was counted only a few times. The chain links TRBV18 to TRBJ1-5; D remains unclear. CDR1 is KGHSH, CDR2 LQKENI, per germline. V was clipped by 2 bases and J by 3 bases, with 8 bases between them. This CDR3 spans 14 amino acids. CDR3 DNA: TGTGCCAGCTCACCAGACGGGGACAATCAGCCCCAGCATTTT. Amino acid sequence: CASSPDGDNQPQHF.